This T cell receptor (beta chain) was retrieved from a study of blood T cell repertoires in COVID-19. Libraries were prepared by immunoSEQ multiplex PCR; TCRdb keeps only in-frame clonotypes and omits some of them. The top ten clones hold under 3% of a sample with about 230,000 clones, less than 85% of them seen once. The length of the CDR3 is 15 residues. Germline CDR1 is SEHNR and CDR2 is FQNEAQ (reference sequence). The junction had 7 bases not matched to a gene; V was cut back by 2 bases and J by 5 bases. The source is a woman between 65 and 79 years old with active or convalescent COVID-19. The sample taken for sequencing was peripheral blood. The chain employs TRBV7-9 and TRBJ2-5; 8 bases match TRBD2. This CDR3 is CASSLQSGRGETQYF. For the CDR3, the DNA is TGTGCCAGCAGCTTACAGAGCGGGAGAGGCGAGACCCAGTACTTC.